This T cell receptor beta chain is from a study of identical twins. Study observations and caveats: Cord blood's abundant beta clonotypes had fewer insertions, unlike memory repertoires.

This clonotype was counted between two and nine times. Its antigen is as yet unknown. MiXCR, applied by TCRdb to the 5' RACE reads, yields one record per CDR3 protein. This sample has roughly 200,000 distinct CDR3 sequences; about 7.5% occur once, and the top ten carry around 1.8%. This CDR3 spans 16 amino acids. The V segment lost 6 bases and the J segment 3 bases; nucleotides outside the gene matches: 12. Healthy Caucasians alone served as donors. The same data also went into a second study, on yellow fever vaccine responses in identical twins. From that study: Among the twins, the vaccine T cell response reportedly seemed partly convergent and partly personalized.

This receptor was identified in a woman under 30 in good health. V and J are TRBV12-3 or TRBV12-4 and TRBJ2-7; 9 bases map to TRBD1. Source material: memory (CD45RO+) T cells sorted from blood. This CDR3 is CASRFLSGTGYYEQYF. The CDR3 DNA follows: TGTGCCAGCAGGTTTCTCTCCGGGACAGGGTACTACGAGCAGTACTTC.